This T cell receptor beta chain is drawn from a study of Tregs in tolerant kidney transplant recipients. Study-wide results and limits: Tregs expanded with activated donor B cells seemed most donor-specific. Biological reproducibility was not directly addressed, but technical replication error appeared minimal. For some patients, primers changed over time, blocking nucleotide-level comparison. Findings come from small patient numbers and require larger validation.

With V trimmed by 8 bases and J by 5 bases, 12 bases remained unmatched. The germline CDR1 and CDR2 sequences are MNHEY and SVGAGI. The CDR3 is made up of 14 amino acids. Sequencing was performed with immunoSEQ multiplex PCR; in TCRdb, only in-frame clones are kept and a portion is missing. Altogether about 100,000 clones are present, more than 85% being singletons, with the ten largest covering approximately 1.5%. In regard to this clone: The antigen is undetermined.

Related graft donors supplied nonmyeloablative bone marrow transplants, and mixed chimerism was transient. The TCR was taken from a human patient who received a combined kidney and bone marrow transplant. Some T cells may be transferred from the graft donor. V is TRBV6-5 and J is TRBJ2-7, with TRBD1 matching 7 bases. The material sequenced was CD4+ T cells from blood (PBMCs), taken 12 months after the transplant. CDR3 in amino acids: CASVKVTGADEQYF. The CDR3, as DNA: TGTGCCAGCGTAAAAGTCACAGGGGCAGACGAGCAGTACTTC.